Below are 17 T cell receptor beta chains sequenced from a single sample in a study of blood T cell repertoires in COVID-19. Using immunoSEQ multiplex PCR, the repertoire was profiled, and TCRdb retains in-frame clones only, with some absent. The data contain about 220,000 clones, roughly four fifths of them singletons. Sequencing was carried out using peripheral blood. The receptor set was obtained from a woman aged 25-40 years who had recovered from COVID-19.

CDR3 region: CASSSSGTVTDTQYF. As DNA, the CDR3 is TGTGCCAGCAGCTCATCCGGGACAGTGACAGATACGCAGTATTTT. V usage is TRBV13 and J usage is TRBJ2-3; 7 bases match TRBD1. With 4 bases clipped from V and 3 bases from J, the junction kept 7 bases outside the gene matches. The V gene's germline CDR1 is PRHDT and CDR2 FYEKMQ (reference sequence). The CDR3 length is 15 residues.

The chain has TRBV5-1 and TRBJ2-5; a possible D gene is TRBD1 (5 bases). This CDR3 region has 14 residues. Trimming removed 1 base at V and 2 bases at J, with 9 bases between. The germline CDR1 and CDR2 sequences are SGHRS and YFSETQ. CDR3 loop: CASSLQTAQETQYF. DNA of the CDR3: TGCGCCAGCAGCTTGCAGACAGCACAAGAGACCCAGTACTTC.

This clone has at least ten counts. The chain's CDR3 is CASSVVPGGDYGYTF. CDR3 sequence (DNA): TGTGCCAGCAGCGTTGTACCAGGGGGCGACTATGGCTACACCTTC. V gene TRBV9 combines with J gene TRBJ1-2, with 8 nucleotides matching TRBD1. The CDR3 sequence is 15 residues long. In germline, CDR1 is SGDLS, CDR2 YYNGEE. After removal of 2 bases from V and 3 bases from J, the junction contained 6 bases not matched to a gene. Filled out from reference TRBV9 and TRBJ1-2, the complete variable domain reads DSGVTQTPKHLITATGQRVTLRCSPRSGDLSVYWYQQSLDQGLQFLIQYYNGEERAKGNILERFSAQQFPDLHSELNLSSLELGDSALYFCASSVVPGGDYGYTFGSGTRLTVV.

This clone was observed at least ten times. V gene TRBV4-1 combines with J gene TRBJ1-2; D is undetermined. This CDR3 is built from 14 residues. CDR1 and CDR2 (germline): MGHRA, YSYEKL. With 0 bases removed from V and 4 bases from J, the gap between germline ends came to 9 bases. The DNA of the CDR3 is TGCGCCAGCAGCCAAGATCGGGGTAGCTATGGCTACACCTTC. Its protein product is CASSQDRGSYGYTF.

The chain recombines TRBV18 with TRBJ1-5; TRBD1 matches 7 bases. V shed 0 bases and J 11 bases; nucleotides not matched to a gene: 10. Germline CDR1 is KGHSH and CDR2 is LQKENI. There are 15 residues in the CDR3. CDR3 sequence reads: CASSPPNTRQGTQHF. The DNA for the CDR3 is TGTGCCAGCTCACCACCGAATACTCGACAGGGAACCCAGCATTTT. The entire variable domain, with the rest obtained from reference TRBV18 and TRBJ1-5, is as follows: NAGVMQNPRHLVRRRGQEARLRCSPMKGHSHVYWYRQLPEEGLKFMVYLQKENIIDESGMPKERFSAEFPKEGPSILRIQQVVRGDSAAYFCASSPPNTRQGTQHFGDGTRLSIL.

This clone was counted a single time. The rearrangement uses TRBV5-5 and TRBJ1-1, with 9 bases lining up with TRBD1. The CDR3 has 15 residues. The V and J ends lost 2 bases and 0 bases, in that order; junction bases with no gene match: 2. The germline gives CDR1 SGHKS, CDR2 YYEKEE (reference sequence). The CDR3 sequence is CASSLGTGMNTEAFF. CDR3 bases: TGTGCCAGCAGCTTAGGGACAGGGATGAACACTGAAGCTTTCTTT.

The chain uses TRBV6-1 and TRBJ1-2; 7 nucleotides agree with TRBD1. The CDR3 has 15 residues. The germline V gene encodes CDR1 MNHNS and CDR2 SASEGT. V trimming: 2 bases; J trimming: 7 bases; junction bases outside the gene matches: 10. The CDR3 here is CASSEPGQLKGGYTF. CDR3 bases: TGTGCCAGCAGTGAACCGGGACAGTTAAAGGGTGGCTACACCTTC.

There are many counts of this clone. CDR3: CASSVDGQYGYSPLHF. The CDR3 DNA reads TGTGCCAGCAGCGTAGATGGGCAGTATGGGTATTCACCCCTCCACTTT. The chain has TRBV9 and TRBJ1-6; the D is unclear. Looked up from germline, CDR1 is SGDLS and CDR2 is YYNGEE. The CDR3 is 16 amino acids. Trimming cost V 0 bases and J 8 bases, with 15 bases left between them.

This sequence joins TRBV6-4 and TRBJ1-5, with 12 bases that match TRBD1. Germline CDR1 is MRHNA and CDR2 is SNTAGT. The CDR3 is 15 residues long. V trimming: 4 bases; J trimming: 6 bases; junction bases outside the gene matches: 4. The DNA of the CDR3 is TGTGCCAGCAGTGGAGGGACAGGGGGCACTCAGCCCCAGCATTTT. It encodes CASSGGTGGTQPQHF.

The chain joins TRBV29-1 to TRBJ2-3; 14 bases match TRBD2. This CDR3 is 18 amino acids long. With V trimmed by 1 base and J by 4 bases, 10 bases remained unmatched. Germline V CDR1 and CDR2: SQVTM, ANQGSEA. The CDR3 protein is CSVEVGGTSGRRADTQYF. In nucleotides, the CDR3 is TGCAGCGTTGAAGTGGGGGGGACTAGCGGGAGAAGGGCAGATACGCAGTATTTT.

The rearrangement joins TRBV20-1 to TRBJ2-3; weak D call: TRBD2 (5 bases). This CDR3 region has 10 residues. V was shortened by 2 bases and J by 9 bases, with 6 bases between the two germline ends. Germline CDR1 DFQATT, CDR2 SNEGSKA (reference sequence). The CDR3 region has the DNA TGCAGTGCTAGAAGGGAGACGCAGTATTTT. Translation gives CSARRETQYF.

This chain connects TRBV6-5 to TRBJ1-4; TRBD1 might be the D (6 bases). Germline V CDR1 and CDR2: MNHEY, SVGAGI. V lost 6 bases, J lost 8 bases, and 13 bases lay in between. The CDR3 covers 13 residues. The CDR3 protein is CASRSGTLEKLFF. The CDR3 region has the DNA TGTGCCAGCAGATCCGGGACACTCGAAAAACTGTTTTTT.

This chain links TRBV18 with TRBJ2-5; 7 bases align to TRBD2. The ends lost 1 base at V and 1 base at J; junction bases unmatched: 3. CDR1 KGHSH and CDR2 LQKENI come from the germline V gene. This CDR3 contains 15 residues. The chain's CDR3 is CASSPRSGTQETQYF. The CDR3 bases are TGTGCCAGCTCACCACGGAGCGGGACCCAAGAGACCCAGTACTTC. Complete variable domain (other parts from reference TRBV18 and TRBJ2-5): NAGVMQNPRHLVRRRGQEARLRCSPMKGHSHVYWYRQLPEEGLKFMVYLQKENIIDESGMPKERFSAEFPKEGPSILRIQQVVRGDSAAYFCASSPRSGTQETQYFGPGTRLLVL.

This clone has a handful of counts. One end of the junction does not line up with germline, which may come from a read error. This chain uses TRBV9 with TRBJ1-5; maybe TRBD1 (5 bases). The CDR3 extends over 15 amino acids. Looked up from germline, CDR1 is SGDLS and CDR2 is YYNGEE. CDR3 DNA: TGTGCCAGCAGCGTGGACGCAGGGCCTAATCGGCCCCAGCATTTT. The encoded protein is CASSVDAGPNRPQHF.

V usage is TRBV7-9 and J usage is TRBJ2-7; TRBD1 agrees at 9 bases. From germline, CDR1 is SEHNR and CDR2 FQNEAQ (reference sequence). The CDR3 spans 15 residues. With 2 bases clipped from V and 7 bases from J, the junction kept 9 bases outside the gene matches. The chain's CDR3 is CASSLLRQGVWEQYF. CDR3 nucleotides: TGTGCCAGCAGCTTACTGCGACAGGGGGTATGGGAGCAGTACTTC.

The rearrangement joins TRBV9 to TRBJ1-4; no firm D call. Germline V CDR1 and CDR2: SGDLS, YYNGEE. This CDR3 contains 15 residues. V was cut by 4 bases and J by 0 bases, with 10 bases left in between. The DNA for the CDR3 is TGTGCCAGCAGCTCACGGGATTCAACTAATGAAAAACTGTTTTTT. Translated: CASSSRDSTNEKLFF.

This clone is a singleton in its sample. This chain's CDR3 is CASSPSAGDTQYF. The CDR3 nucleotides read TGTGCCAGCAGTCCGTCGGCAGGAGATACGCAGTATTTT. The rearrangement links TRBV12-3 or TRBV12-4 to TRBJ2-3; D gene ambiguous. The V end was cut by 5 bases, the J end by 5 bases, with 11 bases between. The CDR3 covers 13 residues.